This entry lists 8 T cell receptor beta chains sequenced from one sample in a study of blood T cells in healthy people across ages. The authors ran a second PCR of 7 to 11 cycles using a sample-barcoded 5' primer and a J-beta primer mix. TCRdb re-derived calls from the 5' RACE reads in MiXCR, one entry per CDR3 protein. The table has around 1,000,000 distinct CDR3 sequences, approximately 38% seen once. The sequencing input was blood. The receptor set was obtained from a man aged 18-30 years in good health.

This CDR3 reads CASSHERTSGGRNTQYF. DNA for the CDR3: TGTGCCAGCAGCCATGAACGGACTAGCGGGGGTAGGAATACGCAGTATTTT. The chain combines TRBV4-2 with TRBJ2-3; 13 nucleotides agree with TRBD2. V gave up 3 bases and J gave up 7 bases; unmatched junction bases: 10. There are 17 residues in the CDR3. CDR1 and CDR2 from the germline V gene are LGHNA and YNFKEQ.

Details on this clonotype: A much bigger clone sits one base away, suggesting this may be a read error. This rearrangement joins TRBV6-5 to TRBJ2-1, with D perhaps matching TRBD1 or TRBD2 (5 bases each). The assigned J gene may be wrong: the sequence end matches TRBJ2-7 better. The CDR3 totals 15 residues. Germline assignment: CDR1 MNHEY and CDR2 SVGAGI. In DNA, the CDR3 is TGTGCCAGCAGTTCCGGGACGGAGCCATACAATGAGCAGTACTTC. Encoded protein: CASSSGTEPYNEQYF.

The chain couples TRBV3-1 to TRBJ1-4; 7 bases line up with TRBD1. Trimming at V came to 8 bases and at J to 7 bases, leaving 10 bases not matched to a gene. The CDR3 contains 14 residues. Germline V gene data show CDR1 as LGHDT and CDR2 as YNNKEL (reference sequence). The chain's CDR3 is CASSPGDSPEKLFF. The CDR3 nucleotides are TGTGCCAGCTCCCCGGGGGACAGCCCTGAAAAACTGTTTTTT. Combining the CDR3 with reference TRBV3-1 and TRBJ1-4 gives the whole variable domain DTAVSQTPKYLVTQMGNDKSIKCEQNLGHDTMYWYKQDSKKFLKIMFSYNNKELIINETVPNRFSPKSPDKAHLNLHINSLELGDSAVYFCASSPGDSPEKLFFGSGTQLSVL.

The chain combines TRBV7-2 with TRBJ2-7; 9 bases are a match to TRBD2. TRBJ2-5 explains the end of the DNA better; the J call may be wrong. There are 16 residues in the CDR3. Germline CDR1 SGHTA, CDR2 FQGNSA. DNA of the CDR3: TGTGCCAGCAGCCTCTCGATGACTAGCGGACAAGAGACCCAGTACTTC. Its translation is CASSLSMTSGQETQYF.

J is TRBJ1-2 and V is TRBV27; D is uncertain. CDR1 and CDR2 from the germline V gene are MNHEY and SMNVEV (reference sequence). V dropped 3 bases and J dropped 4 bases, with 9 bases sitting between them. CDR3 length equals 13 residues. The CDR3 loop is CASSFSPIYGYTF. The CDR3 DNA reads TGTGCCAGCAGTTTCAGTCCGATCTATGGCTACACCTTC.

As DNA, the CDR3 is TGTGCCAGCAGCCCCCAAGGCTCGGACACTGAAGCTTTCTTT. Translated: CASSPQGSDTEAFF. This chain connects TRBV7-9 to TRBJ1-1; unclear D gene. Germline CDR1 is SEHNR and CDR2 is FQNEAQ (reference sequence). CDR3 length equals 14 residues. V was cut by 5 bases and J by 3 bases, with 13 bases left in between. Full variable domain (remainder filled in from reference TRBV7-9 and TRBJ1-1): DTGVSQNPRHKITKRGQNVTFRCDPISEHNRLYWYRQTLGQGPEFLTYFQNEAQLEKSRLLSDRFSAERPKGSFSTLEIQRTEQGDSAMYLCASSPQGSDTEAFFGQGTRLTVV.

The chain employs TRBV5-6 and TRBJ2-3; D gene ambiguous. V lost 6 bases and J lost 4, with 15 bases in between. Germline assignment: CDR1 SGHDT and CDR2 YYEEEE. The CDR3 sequence is 14 residues long. DNA of the CDR3: TGTGCCAGCAACTCTGTGGCCTCGGCAGATACGCAGTATTTT. Amino acids: CASNSVASADTQYF.

This clonotype was seen more than once but under ten times. DNA for the CDR3: TGTGCCAGCAGCCTAGCTAGCGGGGGGGCTGGGCAGTTCTTC. Translated, it gives CASSLASGGAGQFF. V usage is TRBV3-1 and J usage is TRBJ2-1; 12 nucleotides agree with TRBD2. V shed 4 bases, J shed 12 bases, and the junction held 7 bases outside the gene matches. Germline values: CDR1 LGHDT, CDR2 YNNKEL (reference sequence). The CDR3 sequence is 14 residues long.